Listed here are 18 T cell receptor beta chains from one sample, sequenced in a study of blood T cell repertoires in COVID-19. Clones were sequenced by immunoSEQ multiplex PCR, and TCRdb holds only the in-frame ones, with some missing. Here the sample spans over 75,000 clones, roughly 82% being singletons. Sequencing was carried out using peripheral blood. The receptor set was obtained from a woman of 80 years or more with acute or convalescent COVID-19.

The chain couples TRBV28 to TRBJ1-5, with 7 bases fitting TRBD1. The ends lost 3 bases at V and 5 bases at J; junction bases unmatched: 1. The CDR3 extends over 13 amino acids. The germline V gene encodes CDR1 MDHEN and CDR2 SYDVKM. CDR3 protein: CASSFRGDQPQHF. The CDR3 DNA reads TGTGCCAGCAGTTTCAGGGGGGATCAGCCCCAGCATTTT.

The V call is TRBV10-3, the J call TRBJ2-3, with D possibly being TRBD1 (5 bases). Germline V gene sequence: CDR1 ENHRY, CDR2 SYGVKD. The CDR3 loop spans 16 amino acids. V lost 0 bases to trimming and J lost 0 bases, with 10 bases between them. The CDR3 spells CAISESGQGSTDTQYF. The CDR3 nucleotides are TGTGCCATCAGTGAGTCGGGCCAGGGAAGCACAGATACGCAGTATTTT.

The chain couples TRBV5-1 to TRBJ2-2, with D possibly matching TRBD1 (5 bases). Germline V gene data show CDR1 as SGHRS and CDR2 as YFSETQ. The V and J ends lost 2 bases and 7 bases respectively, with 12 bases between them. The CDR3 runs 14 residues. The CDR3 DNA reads TGCGCCAGCAGCTTCCGAACAGACAGCGGGGAGCTGTTTTTT. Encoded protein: CASSFRTDSGELFF.

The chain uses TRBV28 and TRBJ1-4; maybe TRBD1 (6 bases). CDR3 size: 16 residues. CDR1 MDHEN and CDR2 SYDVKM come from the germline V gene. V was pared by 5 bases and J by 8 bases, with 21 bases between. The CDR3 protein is CASSPASGGVGEKLFF. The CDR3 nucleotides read TGTGCCAGCAGTCCTGCTAGTGGGGGCGTAGGAGAAAAACTGTTTTTT. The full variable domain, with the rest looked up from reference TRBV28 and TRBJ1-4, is DVKVTQSSRYLVKRTGEKVFLECVQDMDHENMFWYRQDPGLGLRLIYFSYDVKMKEKGDIPEGYSVSREKKERFSLILESASTNQTSMYLCASSPASGGVGEKLFFGSGTQLSVL.

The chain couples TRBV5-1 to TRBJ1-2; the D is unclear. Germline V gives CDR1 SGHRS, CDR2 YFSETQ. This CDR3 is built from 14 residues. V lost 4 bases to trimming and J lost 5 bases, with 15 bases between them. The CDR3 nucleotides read TGCGCCAGCAGCCCTCAACAGTTAACTTATGGCTACACCTTC. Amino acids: CASSPQQLTYGYTF.

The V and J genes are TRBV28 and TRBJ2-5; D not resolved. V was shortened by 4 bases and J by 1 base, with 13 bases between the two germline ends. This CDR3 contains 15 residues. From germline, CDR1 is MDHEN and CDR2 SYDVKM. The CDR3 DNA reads TGTGCCAGCAGTTGGTCCGCAGCGATCCAAGAGACCCAGTACTTC. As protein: CASSWSAAIQETQYF.

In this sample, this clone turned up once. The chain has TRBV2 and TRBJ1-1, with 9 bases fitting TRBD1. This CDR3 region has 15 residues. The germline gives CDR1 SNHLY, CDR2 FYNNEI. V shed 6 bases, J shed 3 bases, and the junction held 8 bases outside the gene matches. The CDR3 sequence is CASSADRGSHTEAFF. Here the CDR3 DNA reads TGTGCCAGCAGCGCGGACAGGGGCTCACACACTGAAGCTTTCTTT.

CDR3 region: CAISIQGAHEQFF. Here the CDR3 DNA reads TGTGCCATCAGTATACAGGGGGCGCATGAGCAGTTCTTC. The chain recombines TRBV10-3 with TRBJ2-1; TRBD1 matches 9 bases. V shed 5 bases and J 8 bases; nucleotides not matched to a gene: 4. CDR3 length: 13 residues. CDR1 ENHRY and CDR2 SYGVKD come from the germline V gene.

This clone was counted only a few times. CDR3 protein: CASSLGLSTDTQYF. The CDR3 nucleotides are TGCGCCAGCAGCTTGGGCCTATCCACAGATACGCAGTATTTT. The rearrangement uses TRBV5-1 and TRBJ2-3; D unresolved. The CDR3 is 14 amino acids. Trimming left V 0 bases short and J 2 bases short, with 7 bases between. Looked up from germline, CDR1 is SGHRS and CDR2 is YFSETQ.

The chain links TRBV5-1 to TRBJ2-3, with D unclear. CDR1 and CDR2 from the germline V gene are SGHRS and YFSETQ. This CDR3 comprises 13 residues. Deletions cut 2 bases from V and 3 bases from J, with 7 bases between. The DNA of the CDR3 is TGCGCCAGCAGCTTTCAGGCGACAGATACGCAGTATTTT. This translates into CASSFQATDTQYF.

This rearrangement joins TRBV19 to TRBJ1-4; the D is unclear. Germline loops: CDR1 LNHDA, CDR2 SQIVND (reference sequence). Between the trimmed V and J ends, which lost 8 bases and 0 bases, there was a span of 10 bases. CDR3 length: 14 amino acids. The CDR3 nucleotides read TGTGCCAGTTCTCGCAGGTCAACTAATGAAAAACTGTTTTTT. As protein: CASSRRSTNEKLFF.

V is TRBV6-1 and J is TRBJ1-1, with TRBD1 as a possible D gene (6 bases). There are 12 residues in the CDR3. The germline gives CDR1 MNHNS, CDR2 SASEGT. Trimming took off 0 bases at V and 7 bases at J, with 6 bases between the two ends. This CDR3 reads CASSEAGGEAFF. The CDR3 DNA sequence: TGTGCCAGCAGTGAAGCAGGGGGTGAAGCTTTCTTT.

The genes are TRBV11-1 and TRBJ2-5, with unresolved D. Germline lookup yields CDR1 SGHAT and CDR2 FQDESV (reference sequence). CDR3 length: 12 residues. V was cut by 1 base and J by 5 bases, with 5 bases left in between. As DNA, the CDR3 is TGTGCCAGCAGCTTAGTTGAGGAGACCCAGTACTTC. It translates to CASSLVEETQYF.

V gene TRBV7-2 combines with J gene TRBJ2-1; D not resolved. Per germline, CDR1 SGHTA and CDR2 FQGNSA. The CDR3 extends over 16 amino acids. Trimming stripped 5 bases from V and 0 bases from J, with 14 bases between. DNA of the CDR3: TGTGCCAGCAGCCTAGAGGTTCGGAGCTCCTACAATGAGCAGTTCTTC. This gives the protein CASSLEVRSSYNEQFF.

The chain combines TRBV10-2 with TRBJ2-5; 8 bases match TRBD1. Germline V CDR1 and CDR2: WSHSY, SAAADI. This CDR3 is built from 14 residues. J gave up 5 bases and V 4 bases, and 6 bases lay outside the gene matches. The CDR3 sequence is CASSARTGRETQYF. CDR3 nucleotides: TGCGCCAGCAGTGCCAGGACAGGGAGGGAGACCCAGTACTTC.

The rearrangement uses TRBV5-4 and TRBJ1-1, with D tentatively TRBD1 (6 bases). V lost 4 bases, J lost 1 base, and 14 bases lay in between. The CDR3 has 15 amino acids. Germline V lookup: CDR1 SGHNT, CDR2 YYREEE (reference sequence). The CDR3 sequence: CASSVPGQENTEAFF. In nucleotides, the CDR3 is TGTGCCAGCAGCGTACCGGGACAAGAGAACACTGAAGCTTTCTTT.

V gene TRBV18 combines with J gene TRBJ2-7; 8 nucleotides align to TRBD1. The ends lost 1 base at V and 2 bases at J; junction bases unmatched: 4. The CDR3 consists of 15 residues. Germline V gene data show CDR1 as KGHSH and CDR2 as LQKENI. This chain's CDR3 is CASSPQDRETYEQYF. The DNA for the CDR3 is TGTGCCAGCTCACCACAGGACAGGGAGACCTACGAGCAGTACTTC.

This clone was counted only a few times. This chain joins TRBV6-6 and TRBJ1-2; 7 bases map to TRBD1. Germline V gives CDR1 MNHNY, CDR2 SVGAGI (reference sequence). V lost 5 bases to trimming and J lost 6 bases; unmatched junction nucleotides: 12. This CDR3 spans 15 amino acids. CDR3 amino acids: CASSPLGQNRDGYTF. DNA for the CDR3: TGTGCCAGCAGTCCCTTGGGACAGAACAGGGATGGCTACACCTTC.